This TCR beta chain is drawn from a study of CD8+ T cells in alopecia areata. Study-level points and caveats: Possibly because of HLA-related factors, TCR sharing was less clear across patients than in mice. Across lesional scalp, and particularly alopecia totalis/universalis, clonality surpassed that of normal scalp.

The table lists this clone with a few counts. What it binds is unknown. Those with alopecia areata gave lesional scalp punch biopsies and peripheral blood. Sorting of CD4+ and CD8+ T cells was performed on PBMCs. Trimming at V came to 4 bases and at J to 9 bases, leaving 7 bases not matched to a gene. The germline gives CDR1 SGHKS, CDR2 YYEKEE (reference sequence). This CDR3 is built from 14 residues. It was cDNA, reverse transcribed from extracted RNA, that served as the sequencing template. Some clones are missing from TCRdb's copy, which holds only in-frame ones; the method was immunoSEQ multiplex PCR. The table has 25,000 or so clones, 40% to 65% seen once.

Sequencing was done on a sample of NKG2D-high CD8+ T cells sorted from blood. This receptor was identified in a human donor with alopecia areata. The rearrangement uses TRBV5-5 and TRBJ2-1, with 10 bases matching TRBD2. CDR3 protein: CASSPGVAGGEQFF. DNA of the CDR3: TGTGCCAGCAGCCCGGGGGTAGCGGGAGGTGAGCAGTTCTTC.